The 15 T cell receptor beta chains reported below all come from one sample, sequenced in a study of control samples from healthy donors and cancer patients. Data came from immunoSEQ multiplex PCR; TCRdb stores just in-frame clones and leaves some out. The table records under 85,000 clones, over 65% of them present only once. What was sequenced was PBMCs. The receptors stem from a woman aged 50 to 65 with lung cancer.

This clone was seen a handful of times. This rearrangement joins TRBV12-3 or TRBV12-4 to TRBJ2-3; D is ambiguous. The CDR3 sequence is 10 residues long. Trimming removed 8 bases from V and 6 bases from J, with 6 bases in between. CDR3 nucleotide sequence: TGTGCCAGCCCGGTGGATACGCAGTATTTT. Its translation: CASPVDTQYF.

This chain joins TRBV5-1 and TRBJ1-2, with 10 positions matching TRBD1. CDR1 is SGHRS and CDR2 is YFSETQ in the germline V gene. This CDR3 spans 15 amino acids. Trimming took 0 bases from V and 6 from J; bases not matched to a gene: 5. Here the CDR3 DNA reads TGCGCCAGCAGCTTGGGGCGACAGGGGGCGCATGGCTACACCTTC. This translates into CASSLGRQGAHGYTF.

The V and J genes are TRBV7-2 and TRBJ2-3; D gene ambiguous. Deletions cut 5 bases from V and 2 bases from J, with 11 bases between. The germline CDR1 and CDR2 sequences are SGHTA and FQGNSA. The CDR3 consists of 14 residues. CDR3 in DNA: TGTGCCAGCAGCCCTCGCCCCGTCACAGATACGCAGTATTTT. It codes for CASSPRPVTDTQYF.

CDR3 sequence reads: CASSLMTDYNSPLHF. The CDR3, as DNA: TGCGCCAGCAGCTTGATGACAGATTATAATTCACCCCTCCACTTT. The V gene is TRBV5-1, the J gene TRBJ1-6; D may be TRBD1 (5 bases). This CDR3 comprises 15 residues. Trimming left V 1 base short and J 4 bases short, with 9 bases between. Germline V gives CDR1 SGHRS, CDR2 YFSETQ. Based on the CDR3 plus reference TRBV5-1 and TRBJ1-6, the full variable domain is KAGVTQTPRYLIKTRGQQVTLSCSPISGHRSVSWYQQTPGQGLQFLFEYFSETQRNKGNFPGRFSGRQFSNSRSEMNVSTLELGDSALYLCASSLMTDYNSPLHFGNGTRLTVT.

The gene calls are TRBV13 and TRBJ1-6; D is ambiguous. The germline CDR1 and CDR2 sequences are PRHDT and FYEKMQ (reference sequence). V lost 5 bases, J lost 3 bases, and 14 bases lay in between. This CDR3 is built from 16 residues. This CDR3 reads CASSRAARGYNSPLHF. CDR3 DNA sequence: TGTGCCAGCAGCCGGGCCGCCCGGGGCTATAATTCACCCCTCCACTTT.

This chain links TRBV7-9 with TRBJ1-2; 7 nucleotides align to TRBD1. With V trimmed by 5 bases and J by 4 bases, 7 bases remained unmatched. The CDR3 consists of 14 residues. CDR1 is SEHNR, CDR2 FQNEAQ, per germline (reference sequence). The CDR3 sequence: CASSPSGQPYGYTF. CDR3 bases: TGTGCCAGCAGCCCTTCGGGACAGCCCTATGGCTACACCTTC.

The chain links TRBV5-1 to TRBJ1-2; D remains unclear. Trimming took 2 bases from V and 2 from J, leaving 7 bases between them. CDR3 size: 13 residues. CDR1 SGHRS and CDR2 YFSETQ come from the germline V gene. CDR3 sequence (DNA): TGCGCCAGCAGCTTTGACAAGAACTATGGCTACACCTTC. It is translated as CASSFDKNYGYTF.

This clone was picked up a small number of times. The chain employs TRBV28 and TRBJ2-7; 7 positions match TRBD1. CDR1 MDHEN and CDR2 SYDVKM come from the germline V gene. The CDR3 runs 13 residues. The V gene end was trimmed by 11 bases and the J gene end by 6 bases; junction bases not matched to a gene: 13. This CDR3 is CAAWGQRGIEQYF. The CDR3 coding sequence is TGTGCCGCATGGGGACAGAGAGGAATCGAGCAGTACTTC.

The CDR3 region has the DNA TGTGCCACCCGTAGGGGGAATTGGGACACCGGGGAGCTGTTTTTT. It codes for CATRRGNWDTGELFF. The rearrangement links TRBV6-5 to TRBJ2-2, with a tentative D call TRBD1 (6 bases). The germline CDR1 and CDR2 sequences are MNHEY and SVGAGI. V dropped 10 bases and J dropped 3 bases, with 18 bases sitting between them. The CDR3 loop spans 15 amino acids.

The chain uses TRBV19 and TRBJ2-7; D is possibly TRBD2 (6 bases). The CDR3 extends over 12 amino acids. V was cut by 5 bases and J by 2 bases, with 7 bases left in between. In germline, CDR1 is LNHDA, CDR2 SQIVND (reference sequence). For the CDR3, the DNA is TGTGCCAGTAGTGGGGGGACCTACGAGCAGTACTTC. It is translated as CASSGGTYEQYF.

This clone was counted between two and nine times. This sequence joins TRBV30 and TRBJ1-2; 7 bases are shared with TRBD1. Germline-derived CDR1 and CDR2 are GTSNPN and SVGIG (reference sequence). The CDR3 extends over 13 amino acids. CDR3 protein: CARDNRGGGGYTF. The CDR3 nucleotides read TGTGCTCGAGACAACAGGGGCGGCGGTGGCTACACCTTC.

The chain links TRBV7-7 to TRBJ2-7, with D unresolved. Germline V gives CDR1 SSHAT, CDR2 FNYEAQ (reference sequence). V lost 2 bases and J lost 0, with 8 bases in between. The CDR3 consists of 14 residues. CDR3 residues: CASSLNRYSYEQYF. CDR3 DNA: TGTGCCAGCAGCTTAAATAGATACTCCTACGAGCAGTACTTC.

V and J are TRBV5-5 and TRBJ2-5, with 7 bases fitting TRBD2. Germline CDR1 reads SGHKS; CDR2 reads YYEKEE (reference sequence). This CDR3 has 15 residues. Losses at the gene ends were 4 bases for V and 0 bases for J; bases not matched to a gene: 6. The CDR3 loop is CASSREAGNQETQYF. The CDR3 coding sequence is TGTGCCAGCAGCCGGGAAGCGGGGAACCAAGAGACCCAGTACTTC.

The chain couples TRBV5-1 to TRBJ1-6; D unclear. V gave up 0 bases and J gave up 0 bases, with 16 bases separating them. The CDR3 totals 19 residues. From germline, CDR1 is SGHRS and CDR2 YFSETQ. The CDR3 bases are TGCGCCAGCAGCTTGGGTTGGGCAGCGAAAAGCTCCTATAATTCACCCCTCCACTTT. This translates into CASSLGWAAKSSYNSPLHF.

V and J are TRBV11-2 and TRBJ1-1, with a possible D match to TRBD1 (6 bases). V was cut by 5 bases and J by 4 bases, with 14 bases left in between. In germline, CDR1 is SGHAT, CDR2 FQNNGV. The CDR3 consists of 14 residues. CDR3 nucleotide sequence: TGTGCCAGCAGCGAAACCAGGGGAGGCACTGAAGCTTTCTTT. The encoded protein is CASSETRGGTEAFF.